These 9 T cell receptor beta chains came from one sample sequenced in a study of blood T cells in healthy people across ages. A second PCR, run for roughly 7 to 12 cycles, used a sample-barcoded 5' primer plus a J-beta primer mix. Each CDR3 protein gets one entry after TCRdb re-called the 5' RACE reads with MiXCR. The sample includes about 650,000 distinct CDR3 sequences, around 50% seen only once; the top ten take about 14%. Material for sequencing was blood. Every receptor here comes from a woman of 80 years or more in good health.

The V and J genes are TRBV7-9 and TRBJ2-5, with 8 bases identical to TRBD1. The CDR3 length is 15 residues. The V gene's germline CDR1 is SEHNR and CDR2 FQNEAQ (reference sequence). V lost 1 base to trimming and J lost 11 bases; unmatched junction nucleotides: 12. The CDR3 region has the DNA TGTGCCAGCAGCTTAGGAACAGGGGGAAGTAGTGAGCAGTACTTC. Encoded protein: CASSLGTGGSSEQYF.

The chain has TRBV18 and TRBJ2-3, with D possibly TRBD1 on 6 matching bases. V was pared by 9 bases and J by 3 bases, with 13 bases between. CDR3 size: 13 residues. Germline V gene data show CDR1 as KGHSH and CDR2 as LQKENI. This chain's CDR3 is CARSKDRTDTQYF. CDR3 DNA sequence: TGTGCCAGATCTAAGGACAGAACAGATACGCAGTATTTT.

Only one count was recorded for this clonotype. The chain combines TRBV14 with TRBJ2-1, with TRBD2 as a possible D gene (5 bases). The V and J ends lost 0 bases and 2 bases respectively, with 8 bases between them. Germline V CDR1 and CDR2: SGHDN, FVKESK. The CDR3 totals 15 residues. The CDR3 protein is CASSQDWEPYNEQFF. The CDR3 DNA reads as TGTGCCAGCAGCCAAGACTGGGAGCCCTACAATGAGCAGTTCTTC.

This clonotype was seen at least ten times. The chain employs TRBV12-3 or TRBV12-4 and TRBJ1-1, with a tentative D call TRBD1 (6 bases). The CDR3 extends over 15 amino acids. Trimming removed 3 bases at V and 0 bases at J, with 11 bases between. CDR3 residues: CASSLGRGMNTEAFF. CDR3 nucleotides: TGTGCCAGCAGTTTGGGGAGGGGGATGAACACTGAAGCTTTCTTT.

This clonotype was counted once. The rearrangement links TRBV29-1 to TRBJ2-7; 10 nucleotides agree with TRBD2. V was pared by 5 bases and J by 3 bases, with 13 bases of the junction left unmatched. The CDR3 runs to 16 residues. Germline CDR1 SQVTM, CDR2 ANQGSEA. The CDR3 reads CSVRSGGDSPIYEQYF. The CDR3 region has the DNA TGCAGCGTTCGAAGCGGGGGGGATAGTCCCATCTACGAGCAGTACTTC.

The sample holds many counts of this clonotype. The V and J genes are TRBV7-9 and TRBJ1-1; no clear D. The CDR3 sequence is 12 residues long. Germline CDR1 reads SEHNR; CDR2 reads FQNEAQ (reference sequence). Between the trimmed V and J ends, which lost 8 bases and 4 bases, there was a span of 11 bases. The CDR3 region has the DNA TGTGCCAGCCAAGATGTCCGCACTGAAGCTTTCTTT. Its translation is CASQDVRTEAFF.

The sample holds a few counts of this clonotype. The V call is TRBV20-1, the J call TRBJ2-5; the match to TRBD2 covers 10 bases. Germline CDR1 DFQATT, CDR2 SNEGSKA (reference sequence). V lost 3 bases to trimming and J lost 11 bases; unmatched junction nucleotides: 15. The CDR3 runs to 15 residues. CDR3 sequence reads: CSASAAASGSDEQYF. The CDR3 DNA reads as TGCAGTGCTAGTGCTGCGGCTAGCGGGAGCGATGAGCAGTACTTC.

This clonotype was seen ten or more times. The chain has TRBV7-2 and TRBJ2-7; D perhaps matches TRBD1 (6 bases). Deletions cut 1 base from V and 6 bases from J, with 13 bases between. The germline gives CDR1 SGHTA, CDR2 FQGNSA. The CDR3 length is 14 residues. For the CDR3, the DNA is TGTGCCAGCAGCTTAGGACCCAGAGGGGGCGAGCAGTACTTC. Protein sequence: CASSLGPRGGEQYF.

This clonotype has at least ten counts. The CDR3: CASSVSYTQETQYF. The CDR3 nucleotides read TGTGCCAGCAGCGTGAGCTACACACAAGAGACCCAGTACTTC. The V call is TRBV11-2, the J call TRBJ2-5; D is undetermined. V gave up 5 bases and J gave up 2 bases, with 12 bases separating them. The V gene's germline CDR1 is SGHAT and CDR2 FQNNGV. CDR3 length: 14 residues.